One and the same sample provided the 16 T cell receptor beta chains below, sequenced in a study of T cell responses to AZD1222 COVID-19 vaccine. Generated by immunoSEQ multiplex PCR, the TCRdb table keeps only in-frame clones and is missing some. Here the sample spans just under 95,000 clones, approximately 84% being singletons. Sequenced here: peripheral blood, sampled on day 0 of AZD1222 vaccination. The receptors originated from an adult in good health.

For the CDR3, the DNA is TGCGCCAGCAGCTTCGGCGGGGCGGAGGGTTCACCCCTCCACTTT. Translated: CASSFGGAEGSPLHF. J is TRBJ1-6 and V is TRBV5-1, with a possible D match to TRBD1 (5 bases). V dropped 2 bases and J dropped 9 bases, with 15 bases sitting between them. Germline V gene sequence: CDR1 SGHRS, CDR2 YFSETQ. The CDR3 extends over 15 amino acids.

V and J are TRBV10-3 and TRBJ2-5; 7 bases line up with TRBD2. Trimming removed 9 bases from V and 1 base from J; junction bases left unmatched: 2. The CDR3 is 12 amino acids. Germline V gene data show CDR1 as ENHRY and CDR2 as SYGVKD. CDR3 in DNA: TGTGCCATTTCTAGCGGCCAAGAGACCCAGTACTTC. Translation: CAISSGQETQYF.

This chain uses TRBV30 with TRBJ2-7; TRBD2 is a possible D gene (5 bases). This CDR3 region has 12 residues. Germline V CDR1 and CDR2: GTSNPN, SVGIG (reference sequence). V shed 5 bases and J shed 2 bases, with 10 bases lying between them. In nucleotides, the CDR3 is TGTGCCTGGGCCCCCGGGGCCTACGAGCAGTACTTC. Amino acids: CAWAPGAYEQYF.

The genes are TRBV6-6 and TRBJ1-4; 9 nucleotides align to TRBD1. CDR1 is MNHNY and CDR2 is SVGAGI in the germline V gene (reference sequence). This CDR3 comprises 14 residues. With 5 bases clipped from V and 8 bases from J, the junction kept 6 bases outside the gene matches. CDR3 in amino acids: CASSPGQGGEKLFF. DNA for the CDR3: TGTGCCAGCAGTCCGGGACAGGGAGGAGAAAAACTGTTTTTT.

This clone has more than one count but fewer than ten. CDR3 in DNA: TGTGCCAGCAGCCTCGCACAGGGGCCAGATACGCAGTATTTT. Amino acid sequence: CASSLAQGPDTQYF. The chain uses TRBV7-2 and TRBJ2-3; the match to TRBD1 covers 7 bases. Germline V CDR1 and CDR2: SGHTA, FQGNSA. The CDR3 runs to 14 residues. The ends lost 5 bases at V and 4 bases at J; junction bases unmatched: 6.

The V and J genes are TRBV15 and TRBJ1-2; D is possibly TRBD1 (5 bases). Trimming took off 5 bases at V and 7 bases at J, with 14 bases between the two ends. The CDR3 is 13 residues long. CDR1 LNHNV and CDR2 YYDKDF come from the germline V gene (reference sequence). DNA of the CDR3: TGTGCCACCAGCCATGACAGCGGTCGTGGCTACACCTTC. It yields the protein CATSHDSGRGYTF.

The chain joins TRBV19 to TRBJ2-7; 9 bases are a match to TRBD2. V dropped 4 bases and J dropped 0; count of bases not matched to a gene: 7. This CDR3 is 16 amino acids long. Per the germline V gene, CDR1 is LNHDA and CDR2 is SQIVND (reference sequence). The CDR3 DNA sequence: TGTGCCAGTAGTACACCTAGCGGGGAAAACTCCTACGAGCAGTACTTC. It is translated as CASSTPSGENSYEQYF.

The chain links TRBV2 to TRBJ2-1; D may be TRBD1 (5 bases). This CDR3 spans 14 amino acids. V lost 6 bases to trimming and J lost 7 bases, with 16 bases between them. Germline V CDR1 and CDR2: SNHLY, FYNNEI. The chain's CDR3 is CASSTYRAGNEQFF. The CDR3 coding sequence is TGTGCCAGCAGCACCTATCGGGCAGGGAATGAGCAGTTCTTC. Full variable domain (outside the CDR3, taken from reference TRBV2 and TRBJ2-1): EPEVTQTPSHQVTQMGQEVILRCVPISNHLYFYWYRQILGQKVEFLVSFYNNEISEKSEIFDDQFSVERPDGSNFTLKIRSTKLEDSAMYFCASSTYRAGNEQFFGPGTRLTVL.

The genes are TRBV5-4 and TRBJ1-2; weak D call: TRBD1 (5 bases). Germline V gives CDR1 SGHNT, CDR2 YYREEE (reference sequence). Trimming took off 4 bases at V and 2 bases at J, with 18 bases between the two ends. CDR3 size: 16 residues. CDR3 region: CASSRGGETLNYGYTF. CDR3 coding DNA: TGTGCCAGCAGCCGAGGAGGGGAAACCCTCAACTATGGCTACACCTTC.

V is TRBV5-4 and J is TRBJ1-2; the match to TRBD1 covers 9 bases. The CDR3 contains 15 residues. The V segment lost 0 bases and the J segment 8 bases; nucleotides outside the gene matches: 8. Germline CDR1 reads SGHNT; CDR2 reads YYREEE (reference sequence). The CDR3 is CASSLAWGQGRGYTF. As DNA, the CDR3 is TGTGCCAGCAGCTTGGCGTGGGGACAGGGTAGGGGCTACACCTTC.

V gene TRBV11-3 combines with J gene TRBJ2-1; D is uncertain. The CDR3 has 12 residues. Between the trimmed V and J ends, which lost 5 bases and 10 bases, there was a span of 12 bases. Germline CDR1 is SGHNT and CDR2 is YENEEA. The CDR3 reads CASSTRESEQFF. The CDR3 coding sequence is TGTGCCAGCAGCACCCGTGAGTCGGAGCAGTTCTTC.

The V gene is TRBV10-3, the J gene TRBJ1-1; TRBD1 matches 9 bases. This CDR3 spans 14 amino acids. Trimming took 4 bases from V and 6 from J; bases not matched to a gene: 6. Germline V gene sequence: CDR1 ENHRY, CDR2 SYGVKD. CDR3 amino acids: CAISGRDREAEAFF. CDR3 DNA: TGTGCCATCAGTGGAAGGGACAGGGAGGCTGAAGCTTTCTTT.

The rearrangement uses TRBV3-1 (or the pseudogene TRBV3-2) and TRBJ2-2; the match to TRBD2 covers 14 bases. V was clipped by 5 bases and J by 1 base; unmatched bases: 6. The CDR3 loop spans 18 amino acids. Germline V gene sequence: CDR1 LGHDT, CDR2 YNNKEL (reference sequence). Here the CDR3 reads CASSWGLAGVGNTGELFF. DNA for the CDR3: TGTGCCAGCAGCTGGGGACTAGCGGGAGTCGGGAACACCGGGGAGCTGTTTTTT.

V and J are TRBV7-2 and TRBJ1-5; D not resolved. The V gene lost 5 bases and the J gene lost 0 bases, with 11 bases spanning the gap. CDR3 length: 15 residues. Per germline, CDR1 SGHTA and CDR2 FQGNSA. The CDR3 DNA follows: TGTGCCAGCAGCATTATGGGATCTAGCAATCAGCCCCAGCATTTT. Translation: CASSIMGSSNQPQHF.

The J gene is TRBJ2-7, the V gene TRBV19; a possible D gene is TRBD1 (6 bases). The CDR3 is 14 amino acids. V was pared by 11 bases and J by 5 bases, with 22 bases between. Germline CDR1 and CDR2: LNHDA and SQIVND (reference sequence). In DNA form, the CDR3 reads TGTGCCTCAGGGGACCCAATGGTAAGGCACGAGCAGTACTTC. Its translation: CASGDPMVRHEQYF.

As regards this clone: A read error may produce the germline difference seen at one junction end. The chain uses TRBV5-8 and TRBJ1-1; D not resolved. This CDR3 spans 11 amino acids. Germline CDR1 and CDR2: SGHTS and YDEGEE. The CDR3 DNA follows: TGTGCCAGCAGCTGGACCAAGGTTTTCGGGTTT. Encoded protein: CASSWTKVFGF.